Below, 11 T cell receptor beta chains from the same sample are listed, as sequenced in a study of T-cell reconstitution after alpha-beta-depleted transplantation in children. A library of TCRbeta sequences, prepared with unique molecular identifiers, was generated. A single record per CDR3 protein comes from TCRdb applying MiXCR to the PCR reads. The data hold a few hundred thousand distinct CDR3 sequences, with roughly 13% observed a single time. This specimen consisted of PBMCs, mostly from graft donor cells, obtained 360 days after TCRalphabeta/CD19-depleted stem cell transplant. Receptor source: a male patient younger than 18 who had a stem cell transplant for acute myeloid leukemia, so the T cells may come from the graft donor.

This clonotype has a count of ten or more. The chain joins TRBV28 to TRBJ1-2, with 9 positions matching TRBD1. The V gene's germline CDR1 is MDHEN and CDR2 SYDVKM. V lost 10 bases, J lost 4 bases, and 7 bases stayed unmatched. The CDR3 is 13 amino acids. CDR3 DNA: TGTGCCATACAGGGGGCGCGGGGCTATGGCTACACCTTC. Translating it yields CAIQGARGYGYTF.

This clonotype was counted only a few times. The chain carries TRBV12-3 or TRBV12-4 and TRBJ2-3, with D perhaps matching TRBD2 (5 bases). This CDR3 comprises 16 residues. V dropped 8 bases and J dropped 0 bases, with 18 bases sitting between them. The CDR3 DNA reads as TGTGCCAGCGTTGAGGACTTCCGCTATAGCACAGATACGCAGTATTTT. This encodes CASVEDFRYSTDTQYF.

This clonotype was seen many times. The chain employs TRBV7-2 and TRBJ2-7; D remains ambiguous. The ends were cut back, 5 bases at V and 2 bases at J, with 7 bases in the middle. Germline V gene data show CDR1 as SGHTA and CDR2 as FQGNSA. The CDR3 runs to 12 residues. Here the CDR3 DNA reads TGTGCCAGCAGCCTCCCCACCTACGAGCAGTACTTC. It is translated as CASSLPTYEQYF.

J is TRBJ2-7 and V is TRBV15, with TRBD2 matching 12 bases. This CDR3 is built from 15 residues. Germline CDR1 is LNHNV and CDR2 is YYDKDF (reference sequence). V gave up 6 bases and J gave up 6 bases; unmatched junction bases: 9. The CDR3 sequence is CATRTRLAGAFEQYF. The CDR3 nucleotides read TGTGCCACCAGAACGCGACTAGCGGGAGCATTCGAGCAGTACTTC.

This clonotype was detected a few times. This rearrangement joins TRBV18 to TRBJ2-1; maybe TRBD2 (6 bases). Trimming took 1 base from V and 0 from J, leaving 16 bases between them. The CDR3 is made up of 18 amino acids. CDR1 is KGHSH, CDR2 LQKENI, per germline. The CDR3 spells CASSPLRDHSSSYNEQFF. The CDR3 DNA reads as TGTGCCAGCTCACCACTGCGGGATCACAGTAGCTCCTACAATGAGCAGTTCTTC.

The V call is TRBV9, the J call TRBJ2-7, with 8 bases fitting TRBD1. The CDR3 consists of 14 residues. Germline V gives CDR1 SGDLS, CDR2 YYNGEE. Unmatched junction bases numbered 8, after V lost 5 bases and J lost 4 bases. CDR3: CASSRTGRLYEQYF. The CDR3 DNA follows: TGTGCCAGCAGTCGGACAGGGAGACTATACGAGCAGTACTTC.

The chain couples TRBV15 to TRBJ1-2, with D possibly matching TRBD1 (6 bases). The CDR3 totals 16 residues. Germline assignment: CDR1 LNHNV and CDR2 YYDKDF (reference sequence). With 1 base removed from V and 4 bases from J, the gap between germline ends came to 16 bases. The CDR3 DNA reads TGTGCCACCAGCAGAGCGGGGCAGGGGATGAGCTATGGCTACACCTTC. This codes for CATSRAGQGMSYGYTF.

The CDR3 DNA sequence: TGTGCCAGCAGCAAAGAGCATTTCTCCTACGAGCAGTACTTC. Translation gives CASSKEHFSYEQYF. The chain uses TRBV21-1 and TRBJ2-7. TRBV21-1 is labeled a pseudogene. CDR3 length: 14 amino acids.

Ten or more counts support this clonotype. The chain uses TRBV5-1 and TRBJ2-1; 7 bases line up with TRBD2. The CDR3 spans 19 residues. Germline V gene data show CDR1 as SGHRS and CDR2 as YFSETQ. With V trimmed by 0 bases and J by 2 bases, 14 bases remained unmatched. DNA for the CDR3: TGCGCCAGCAGCTTGGCGGGGGAGGACGGGAGGTATCCCTACAATGAGCAGTTCTTC. Amino acid sequence: CASSLAGEDGRYPYNEQFF.

This clonotype was seen a few times. V usage is TRBV30 and J usage is TRBJ2-7; 10 bases agree with TRBD2. This CDR3 spans 14 amino acids. Unmatched junction bases numbered 2, after V lost 0 bases and J lost 3 bases. Germline CDR1 and CDR2: GTSNPN and SVGIG (reference sequence). This chain's CDR3 is CAWSVPSGSYEQYF. The CDR3 DNA is TGTGCCTGGAGTGTACCTAGCGGGAGCTACGAGCAGTACTTC. The full variable domain, in which reference TRBV30 and TRBJ2-7 provide the parts outside the CDR3, is SQTIHQWPATLVQPVGSPLSLECTVEGTSNPNLYWYRQAAGRGLQLLFYSVGIGQISSEVPQNLSASRPQDRQFILSSKKLLLSDSGFYLCAWSVPSGSYEQYFGPGTRLTVT.

This chain links TRBV5-1 with TRBJ2-7, with 8 bases lining up with TRBD1. V was pared by 4 bases and J by 5 bases, with 14 bases of the junction left unmatched. The germline CDR1 and CDR2 sequences are SGHRS and YFSETQ. CDR3 length equals 16 residues. DNA of the CDR3: TGCGCCAGCAGCCCCGTCGGACAGGGTGGATTGCACGAGCAGTACTTC. Amino acids: CASSPVGQGGLHEQYF.